Below are 13 T cell receptor beta chains sequenced from a single sample in a study of T cell responses to AZD1222 COVID-19 vaccine. Profiled with immunoSEQ multiplex PCR; TCRdb holds only in-frame clones, not every one. The repertoire consists of approximately 140,000 clones, with roughly 93% occurring once and the leading ten covering 0.7% to 1%. Sequencing used peripheral blood, obtained on day 0 of MenACWY control vaccination. The receptors here all came from an adult in good health.

This clone was detected only a few times. The rearrangement joins TRBV4-3 to TRBJ2-2; D is tentatively TRBD1 or TRBD2 (5 bases each). Germline V gene sequence: CDR1 LGHNA, CDR2 YSLEER. V dropped 3 bases and J dropped 3 bases, with 17 bases sitting between them. The CDR3 is 17 amino acids. Here the CDR3 reads CASSHPVRGRDTGELFF. The CDR3 nucleotides are TGCGCCAGCAGCCACCCGGTACGGGGCCGGGACACCGGGGAGCTGTTTTTT.

The gene calls are TRBV21-1 and TRBJ2-7; the tabulated D call, TRBD1, remains unverified against the DNA. TRBV21-1 is a pseudogene. The CDR3 spans 17 residues. The CDR3 spells CASSKDPGPYDSYEQYF. The CDR3 DNA reads as TGTGCCAGCAGCAAAGACCCTGGGCCATACGACTCCTACGAGCAGTACTTC.

The chain employs TRBV5-1 and TRBJ1-2, with 8 bases identical to TRBD1. Losses at the gene ends were 0 bases for V and 4 bases for J; bases not matched to a gene: 11. CDR1 is SGHRS, CDR2 YFSETQ, per germline. This CDR3 is built from 17 residues. Written as DNA, the CDR3 is TGCGCCAGCAGCTTGGAACCGGACAGGGCATTACGCTATGGCTACACCTTC. This translates into CASSLEPDRALRYGYTF.

The V and J genes are TRBV11-3 and TRBJ2-1, with a possible D match to TRBD1 (6 bases). This CDR3 comprises 15 residues. V shed 1 base and J shed 0 bases, with 7 bases lying between them. Germline CDR1 and CDR2: SGHNT and YENEEA. The CDR3 sequence is CASSLGGPSYNEQFF. In DNA form, the CDR3 reads TGTGCCAGCAGCTTAGGGGGGCCCTCCTACAATGAGCAGTTCTTC. Drawing the rest from reference TRBV11-3 and TRBJ2-1, the complete variable domain is EAGVVQSPRYKIIEKKQPVAFWCNPISGHNTLYWYLQNLGQGPELLIRYENEEAVDDSQLPKDRFSAERLKGVDSTLKIQPAELGDSAVYLCASSLGGPSYNEQFFGPGTRLTVL.

V and J are TRBV6-5 and TRBJ1-5, with D possibly TRBD1 on 6 matching bases. The V end was cut by 9 bases, the J end by 4 bases, with 19 bases between. This CDR3 has 15 residues. The V gene's germline CDR1 is MNHEY and CDR2 SVGAGI. The CDR3 region is CASKSSGTQNQPQHF. CDR3 coding DNA: TGTGCCAGTAAATCCTCCGGGACACAGAATCAGCCCCAGCATTTT.

This chain connects TRBV10-3 to TRBJ1-1; 7 bases agree with TRBD1. The CDR3 runs to 14 residues. After removal of 0 bases from V and 6 bases from J, the junction contained 4 bases not matched to a gene. Per the germline V gene, CDR1 is ENHRY and CDR2 is SYGVKD. CDR3 loop: CAISESQGVAEAFF. In DNA, the CDR3 is TGTGCCATCAGTGAGTCCCAGGGGGTCGCTGAAGCTTTCTTT.

The J gene is TRBJ1-1, the V gene TRBV4-1, with 7 bases that match TRBD1. CDR3 size: 14 residues. With V trimmed by 3 bases and J by 5 bases, 6 bases remained unmatched. From germline, CDR1 is MGHRA and CDR2 YSYEKL. The CDR3 here is CASSQNYRGTEAFF. DNA of the CDR3: TGCGCCAGCAGCCAGAATTACAGGGGAACTGAAGCTTTCTTT.

V usage is TRBV6-5 and J usage is TRBJ2-7; TRBD1 is a possible D gene (6 bases). In germline, CDR1 is MNHEY, CDR2 SVGAGI. The CDR3 spans 14 residues. V was shortened by 5 bases and J by 3 bases, with 14 bases between the two germline ends. The CDR3 coding sequence is TGTGCCAGCAGTCGTAAGGGACAATTCTACGAGCAGTACTTC. Its translation: CASSRKGQFYEQYF.

The chain has TRBV2 and TRBJ2-7; 7 bases align to TRBD2. The junction had 18 bases not matched to a gene; V was cut back by 4 bases and J by 3 bases. The CDR3 spans 18 residues. The germline V gene encodes CDR1 SNHLY and CDR2 FYNNEI. The CDR3 nucleotides read TGTGCCAGCAGTGCAAGAAGGAGGATGGGCGGCGGGAGCTACGAGCAGTACTTC. Translation: CASSARRRMGGGSYEQYF.

This chain joins TRBV18 and TRBJ1-2; D perhaps matches TRBD1 (6 bases). The CDR3 runs to 14 residues. Deletions cut 2 bases from V and 5 bases from J, with 12 bases between. CDR1 and CDR2 (germline): KGHSH, LQKENI. CDR3: CASSPGTGLYGYTF. The CDR3 DNA reads TGTGCCAGCTCACCAGGAACAGGGTTGTATGGCTACACCTTC.

The chain has TRBV18 and TRBJ1-2; perhaps TRBD1 as D (6 bases). Germline lookup yields CDR1 KGHSH and CDR2 LQKENI. This CDR3 spans 13 amino acids. Trimming shortened V by 3 bases and J by 8 bases, and 13 bases separated the two germline ends. Here the CDR3 reads CASSPSGTTGYTF. The CDR3 DNA is TGTGCCAGCTCACCGTCCGGGACAACCGGCTACACCTTC.

The CDR3 loop reads CASSDLGGSDYKRYTF. The CDR3 coding sequence is TGTGCCAGCAGTGACCTAGGGGGATCGGACTATAAGCGCTACACCTTC. The chain has TRBV2 and TRBJ1-2; D is perhaps TRBD1 (6 bases). Germline CDR1 reads SNHLY; CDR2 reads FYNNEI. V was pared by 3 bases and J by 9 bases, with 23 bases between. The CDR3 spans 16 residues. The whole variable domain, remainder taken from reference TRBV2 and TRBJ1-2, is EPEVTQTPSHQVTQMGQEVILRCVPISNHLYFYWYRQILGQKVEFLVSFYNNEISEKSEIFDDQFSVERPDGSNFTLKIRSTKLEDSAMYFCASSDLGGSDYKRYTFGSGTRLTVV.

This sequence joins TRBV5-6 and TRBJ2-5; 11 bases are shared with TRBD2. Losses at the gene ends were 2 bases for V and 2 bases for J; bases not matched to a gene: 5. The CDR3 has 16 residues. The germline V gene has CDR1 SGHDT and CDR2 YYEEEE. Here the CDR3 reads CASSFTTSGDQETQYF. CDR3 nucleotide sequence: TGTGCCAGCAGCTTCACGACTAGCGGGGATCAAGAGACCCAGTACTTC.